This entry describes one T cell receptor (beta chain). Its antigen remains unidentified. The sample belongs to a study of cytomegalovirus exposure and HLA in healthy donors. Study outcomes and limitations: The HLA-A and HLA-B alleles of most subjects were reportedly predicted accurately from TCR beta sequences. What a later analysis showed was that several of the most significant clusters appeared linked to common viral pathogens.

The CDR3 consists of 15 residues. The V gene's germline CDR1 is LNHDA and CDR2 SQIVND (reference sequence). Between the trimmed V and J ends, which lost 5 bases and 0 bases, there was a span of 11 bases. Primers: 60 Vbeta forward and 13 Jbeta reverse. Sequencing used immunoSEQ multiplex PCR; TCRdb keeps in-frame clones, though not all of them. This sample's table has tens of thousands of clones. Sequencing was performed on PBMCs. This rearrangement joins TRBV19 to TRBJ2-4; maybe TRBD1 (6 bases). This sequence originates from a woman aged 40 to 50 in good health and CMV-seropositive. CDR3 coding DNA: TGTGCCAGTAGTCTGGACAGCCTAGCCAAAAACATTCAGTACTTC. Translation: CASSLDSLAKNIQYF.